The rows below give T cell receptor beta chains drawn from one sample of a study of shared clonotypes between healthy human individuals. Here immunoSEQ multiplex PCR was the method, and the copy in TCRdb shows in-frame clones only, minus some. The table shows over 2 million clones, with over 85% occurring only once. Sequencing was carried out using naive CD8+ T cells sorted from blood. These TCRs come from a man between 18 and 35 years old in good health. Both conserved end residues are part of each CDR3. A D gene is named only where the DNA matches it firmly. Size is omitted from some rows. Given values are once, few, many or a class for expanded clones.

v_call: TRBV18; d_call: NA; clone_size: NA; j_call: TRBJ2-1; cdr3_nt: TGTGCCAGCTCACCCGCCTTGGATGAGCAGTTCTTC; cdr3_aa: CASSPALDEQFF
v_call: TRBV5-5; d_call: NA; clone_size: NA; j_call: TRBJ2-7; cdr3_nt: TGTGCCAGCAGCCTGGGACGCCCCGAGCAGTACTTC; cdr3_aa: CASSLGRPEQYF
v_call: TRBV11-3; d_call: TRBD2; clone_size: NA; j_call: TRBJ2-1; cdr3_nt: TGTGCCAGCAGCCTTAGCGGGGGCTCCTACAATGAGCAGTTCTTC; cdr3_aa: CASSLSGGSYNEQFF
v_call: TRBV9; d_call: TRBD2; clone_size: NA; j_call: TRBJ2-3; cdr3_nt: TGTGCCAGCAGCGTAGAAGGTAGCGGGGGCCAAAGCACAGATACGCAGTATTTT; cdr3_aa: CASSVEGSGGQSTDTQYF
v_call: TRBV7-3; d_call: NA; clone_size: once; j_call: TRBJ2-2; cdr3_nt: TGTGCCAGCAGCTCCCTTCCGGTCCATCCACGGAACACCGGGGAGCTGTTTTTT; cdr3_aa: CASSSLPVHPRNTGELFF
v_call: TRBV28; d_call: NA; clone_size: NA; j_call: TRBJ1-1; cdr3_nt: TGTGCCAGCAGTCTGGGAGGCGGGGGCACTGAAGCTTTCTTT; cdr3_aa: CASSLGGGGTEAFF
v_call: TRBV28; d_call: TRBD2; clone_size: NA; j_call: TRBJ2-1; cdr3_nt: TGTGCCAGCAGTTGGGTGGCGGGGGGGCTCGATGAGCAGTTCTTC; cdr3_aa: CASSWVAGGLDEQFF
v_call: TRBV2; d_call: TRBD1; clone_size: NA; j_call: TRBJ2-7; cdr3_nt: TGTGCCAGCAGTGGTACAGGGGGCAGCTCCTACGAGCAGTACTTC; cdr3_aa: CASSGTGGSSYEQYF
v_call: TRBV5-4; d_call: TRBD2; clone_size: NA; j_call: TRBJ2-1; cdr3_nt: TGTGCCAGCAGCTTGGGACTAGCTGAGAGCTCCTACAATGAGCAGTTCTTC; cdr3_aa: CASSLGLAESSYNEQFF
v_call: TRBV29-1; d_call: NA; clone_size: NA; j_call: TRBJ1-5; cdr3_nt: TGCAGCGTTGTCCAGCCCAGGGAGGACAATCAGCCCCAGCATTTT; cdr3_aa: CSVVQPREDNQPQHF
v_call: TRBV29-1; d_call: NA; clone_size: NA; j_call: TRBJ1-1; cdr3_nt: TGCAGCGTTGCTCCTGGCAGCCTCATGAACACTGAAGCTTTCTTT; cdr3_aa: CSVAPGSLMNTEAFF
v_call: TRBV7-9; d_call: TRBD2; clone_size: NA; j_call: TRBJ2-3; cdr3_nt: TGTGCCAGCAGCTTATCGGGACTAGCGGGGGAAGATACGCAGTATTTT; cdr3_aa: CASSLSGLAGEDTQYF
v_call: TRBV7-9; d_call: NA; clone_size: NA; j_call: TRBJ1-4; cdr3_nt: TGTGCCACCGGGGGGGAAAAACTGTTTTTT; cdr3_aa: CATGGEKLFF
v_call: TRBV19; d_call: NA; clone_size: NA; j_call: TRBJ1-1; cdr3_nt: TGTGCCAGTAGTAGGGGTGAAGGGACCACTGAAGCTTTCTTT; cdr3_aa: CASSRGEGTTEAFF
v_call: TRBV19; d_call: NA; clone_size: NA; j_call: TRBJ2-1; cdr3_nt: TGTGCCAGTACTGGCCGGAGGGGGGATAATGAGCAGTTCTTC; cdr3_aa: CASTGRRGDNEQFF
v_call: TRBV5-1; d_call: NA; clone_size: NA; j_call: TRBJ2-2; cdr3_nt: TGCGCCAGCAGCCCCGGCTCAGGTTCGTACGGGGAGCTGTTTTTT; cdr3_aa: CASSPGSGSYGELFF
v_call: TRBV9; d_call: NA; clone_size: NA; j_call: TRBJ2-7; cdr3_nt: TGTGCCAGCAGCCCCCGGAGGGCCCCGTCTCAGGAGCAGTACTTC; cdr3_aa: CASSPRRAPSQEQYF
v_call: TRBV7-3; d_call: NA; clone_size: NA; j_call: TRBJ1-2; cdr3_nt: TGTGCCAGCAGCCCTGATTCGGGGGGCTGGTATGGCTACACCTTC; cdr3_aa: CASSPDSGGWYGYTF
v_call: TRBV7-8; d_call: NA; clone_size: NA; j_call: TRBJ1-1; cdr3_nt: TGTGCCAGCAGCGGAGTGGACGGCCGGAACACTGAAGCTTTCTTT; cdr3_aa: CASSGVDGRNTEAFF
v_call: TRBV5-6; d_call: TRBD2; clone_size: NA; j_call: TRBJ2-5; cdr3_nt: TGTGCCAGCAGTACTAGCGGGAGTAAAGAGACCCAGTACTTC; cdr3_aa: CASSTSGSKETQYF
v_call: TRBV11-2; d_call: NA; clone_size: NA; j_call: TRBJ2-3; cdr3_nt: TGTGCCAGCAGCTTAGAGGGGGCCAGCACAGATACGCAGTATTTT; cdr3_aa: CASSLEGASTDTQYF
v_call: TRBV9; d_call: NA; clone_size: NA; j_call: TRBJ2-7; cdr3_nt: TGTGCCAGCAGCACCTCGGACCTGCACGACGAGCAGTACTTC; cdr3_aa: CASSTSDLHDEQYF
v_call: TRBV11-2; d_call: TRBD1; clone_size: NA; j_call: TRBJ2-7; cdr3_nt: TGTGCCAGCAGCTTAGGGCAGGGGGTCTACGAGCAGTACTTC; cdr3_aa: CASSLGQGVYEQYF
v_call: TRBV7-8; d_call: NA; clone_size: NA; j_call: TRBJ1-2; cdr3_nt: TGTGCCAGCAGCTACCCCGAAGGGCGGGGGATCGATGGCTACACCTTC; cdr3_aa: CASSYPEGRGIDGYTF
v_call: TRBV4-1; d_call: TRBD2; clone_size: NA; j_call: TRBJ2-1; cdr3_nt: TGCGCCAGCAGCCGTTTAGCGGGAGAAAGAGCCAATGAGCAGTTCTTC; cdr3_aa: CASSRLAGERANEQFF
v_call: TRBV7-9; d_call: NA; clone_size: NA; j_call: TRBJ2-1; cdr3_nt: TGTGCCAGCAGCCCTACATCGGGGAACTCCTACAATGAGCAGTTCTTC; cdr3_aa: CASSPTSGNSYNEQFF
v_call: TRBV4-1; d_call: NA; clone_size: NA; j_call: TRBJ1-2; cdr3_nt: TGCGCCAGCAGTCGACTCGGGCTTCAGGGCTACACCTTC; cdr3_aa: CASSRLGLQGYTF
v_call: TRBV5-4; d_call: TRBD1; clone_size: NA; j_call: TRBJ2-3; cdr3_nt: TGTGCCAGCAGCTTGGATTCAGGGGGCAGCGATACGCAGTATTTT; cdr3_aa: CASSLDSGGSDTQYF
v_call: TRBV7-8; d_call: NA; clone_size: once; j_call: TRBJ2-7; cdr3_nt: TGTGCCAGCAGCTTAACTAGCTTCTACGAGCAGTACTTC; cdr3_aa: CASSLTSFYEQYF
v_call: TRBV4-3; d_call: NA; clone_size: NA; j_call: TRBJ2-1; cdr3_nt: TGCGCCAGCAGCCAAGATATGTTGGTCGACTCCTACAATGAGCAGTTCTTC; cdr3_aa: CASSQDMLVDSYNEQFF
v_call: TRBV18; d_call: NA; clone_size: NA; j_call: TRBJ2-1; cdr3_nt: TGTGCCAGCTCACCTCCGGGACTGGGCGATGAGCAGTTCTTC; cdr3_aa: CASSPPGLGDEQFF
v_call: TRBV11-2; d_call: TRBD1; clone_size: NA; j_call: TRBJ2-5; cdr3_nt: TGTGCCAGCAGCTCGACAGGGAATACCCAGTACTTC; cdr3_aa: CASSSTGNTQYF
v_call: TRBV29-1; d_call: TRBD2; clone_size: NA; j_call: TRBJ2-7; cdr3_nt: TGCAGCGTTGAAGATCCTGGCGGGAGGGCCTACGAGCAGTACTTC; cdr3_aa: CSVEDPGGRAYEQYF
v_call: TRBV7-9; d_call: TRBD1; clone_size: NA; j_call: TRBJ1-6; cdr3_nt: TGTGCCAGCAGCTTAGTGGGACAGGGGGCTTCACCCCTCCACTTT; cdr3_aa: CASSLVGQGASPLHF
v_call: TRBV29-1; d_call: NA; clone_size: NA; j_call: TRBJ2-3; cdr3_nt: TGCAGCGTTGAACAGACCACAGATACGCAGTATTTT; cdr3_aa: CSVEQTTDTQYF
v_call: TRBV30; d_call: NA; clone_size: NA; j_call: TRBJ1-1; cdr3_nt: TGTGCCTGGAGTGTCCCAGGGGATGAAGCTTTCTTT; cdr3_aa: CAWSVPGDEAFF
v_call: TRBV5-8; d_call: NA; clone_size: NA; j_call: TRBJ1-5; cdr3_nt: TGTGCCAGCAGCCCTAACGTGGGCAATCAGCCCCAGCATTTT; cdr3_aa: CASSPNVGNQPQHF
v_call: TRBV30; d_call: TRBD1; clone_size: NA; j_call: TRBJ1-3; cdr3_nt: TGTGCCGGCGACCGGACAGGGGGAAACACCATATATTTT; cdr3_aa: CAGDRTGGNTIYF
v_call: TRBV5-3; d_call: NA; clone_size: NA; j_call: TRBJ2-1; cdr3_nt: TGTGCCAGAAGCCCCTGCCCTCCCGAGACCTCCTACAATGAGCAGTTCTTC; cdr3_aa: CARSPCPPETSYNEQFF
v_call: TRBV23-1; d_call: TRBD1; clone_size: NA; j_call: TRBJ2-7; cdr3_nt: TGCGCCAGCAGTCGACGGGACAGCTCCTACGAGCAGTACTTC; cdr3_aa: CASSRRDSSYEQYF
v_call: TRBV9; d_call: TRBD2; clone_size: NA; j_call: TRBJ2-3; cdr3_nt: TGTGCCAGCCGGCCCAGCGGGAGCGTGACAGATACGCAGTATTTT; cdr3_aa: CASRPSGSVTDTQYF
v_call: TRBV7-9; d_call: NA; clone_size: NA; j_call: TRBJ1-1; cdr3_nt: TGTGCCAGCAGCTTAGATGGGGTTCCTGAAGCTTTCTTT; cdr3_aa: CASSLDGVPEAFF
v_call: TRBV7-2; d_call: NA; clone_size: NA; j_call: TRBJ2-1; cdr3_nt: TGTGCCAGCAGCCCCACCAACTTCCTCAATGAGCAGTTCTTC; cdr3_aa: CASSPTNFLNEQFF
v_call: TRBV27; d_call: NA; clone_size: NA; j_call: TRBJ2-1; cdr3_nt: TGTGCCAGCAGTTTAGGCGCCAAAGGGCAGTTCTTC; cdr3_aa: CASSLGAKGQFF
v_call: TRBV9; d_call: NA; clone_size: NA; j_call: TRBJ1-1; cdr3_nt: TGTGCCAGCAGCGAAGGGGGGGCGCGTACTGAAGCTTTCTTT; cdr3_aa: CASSEGGARTEAFF